This is a list of T cell receptor beta chains from one sample in a study of T cells in Graves' hyperthyroidism and ophthalmopathy. TCRdb recomputed calls from the multiplex PCR reads with MiXCR, one row per CDR3 protein. The repertoire consists of 500,000 to 800,000 distinct CDR3 sequences, with around 15% occurring once and the leading ten covering around 13%. Sequenced input: blood. The receptors were gathered from a woman in her forties or fifties with Graves' ophthalmopathy. Each CDR3 is given with its conserved first and last residue. D genes are given only for firm matches. Some rows have no size entry. The others give once, few or many, or a class for an expanded clone.

>TRBV7-2|TRBJ2-2|NA|NA
CASSWDSGVGELFF
TGTGCCAGCAGCTGGGATAGTGGGGTCGGGGAGCTGTTTTTT
>TRBV5-1|TRBJ2-3|NA|TRBD2
CASSLTRPSGKADTQYF
TGCGCCAGCAGCTTGACGAGACCTAGCGGGAAGGCAGATACGCAGTATTTT
>TRBV20-1|TRBJ1-5|many|NA
CSEARLKGQPQHF
TGCAGTGAAGCAAGGCTTAAGGGCCAGCCCCAGCATTTT
>TRBV6-2/TRBV6-3|TRBJ2-7|NA|TRBD2
CASSYGLAVTYEQYF
TGTGCCAGCAGTTACGGCCTAGCGGTTACCTACGAGCAGTACTTC
>TRBV7-9|TRBJ2-4|NA|NA
CASRPDGGKNIQYF
TGTGCCAGCAGGCCCGATGGGGGAAAAAACATTCAGTACTTC
>TRBV5-6|TRBJ1-1|many|NA
CASSVIGEWNEAFF
TGTGCCAGCAGCGTTATAGGGGAATGGAATGAAGCTTTCTTT
>TRBV4-1|TRBJ1-1|few|TRBD1
CASRPSGQGMNTEAFF
TGCGCCAGCAGACCCTCGGGACAGGGGATGAACACTGAAGCTTTCTTT
>TRBV6-2/TRBV6-3|TRBJ1-1|NA|NA
CASKGWTEAFF
TGTGCCAGCAAAGGGTGGACTGAAGCTTTCTTT
>TRBV2|TRBJ2-2|many|TRBD2
CASRTAGGHTGELFF
TGTGCCAGCAGGACAGCGGGAGGGCACACCGGGGAGCTGTTTTTT
>TRBV7-2|TRBJ1-1|many|NA
CASSFGDGHEAFF
TGTGCCAGCAGCTTCGGAGATGGGCACGAAGCTTTCTTT
>TRBV2|TRBJ2-2|NA|NA
CASSLEVSTGELFF
TGTGCCAGCAGTTTAGAGGTTAGCACCGGGGAGCTGTTTTTT
>TRBV19|TRBJ2-2|NA|NA
CASQAGSAGELFF
TGTGCCAGCCAGGCGGGTAGCGCCGGGGAGCTGTTTTTT
>TRBV27|TRBJ1-3|NA|TRBD1
CASSLKGQGAPGDTIYF
TGTGCCAGCAGTTTAAAGGGGCAGGGGGCGCCCGGAGACACCATATATTTT
>TRBV20-1|TRBJ2-7|many|TRBD2
CSARVAGGSSYEQYF
TGCAGTGCTAGAGTAGCGGGAGGAAGCTCCTACGAGCAGTACTTC
>TRBV4-3|TRBJ2-1|many|NA
CASSQDTGNEQFF
TGCGCCAGCAGCCAAGACACAGGGAATGAGCAGTTCTTC
>TRBV28|TRBJ2-5|many|NA
CASSSYRGGQKETQYF
TGTGCCAGCAGTTCCTACCGAGGGGGGCAGAAAGAGACCCAGTACTTC
>TRBV29-1|TRBJ2-1|few|TRBD2
CSAPTSGLYNEQFF
TGCAGCGCCCCGACTAGCGGGTTATACAATGAGCAGTTCTTC
>TRBV7-3|TRBJ1-2|NA|NA
CAGSLERDNFYGYTF
TGTGCCGGCAGCTTAGAACGGGACAATTTTTATGGCTACACCTTC